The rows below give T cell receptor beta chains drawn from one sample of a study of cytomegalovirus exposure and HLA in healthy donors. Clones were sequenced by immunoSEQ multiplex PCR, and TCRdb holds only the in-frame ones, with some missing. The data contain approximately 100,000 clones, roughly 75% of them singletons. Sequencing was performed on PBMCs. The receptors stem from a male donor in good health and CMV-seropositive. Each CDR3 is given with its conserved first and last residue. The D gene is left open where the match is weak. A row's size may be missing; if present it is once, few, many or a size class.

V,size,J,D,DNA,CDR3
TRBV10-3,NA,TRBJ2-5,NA,TGTGCCATCAGTCCTCCCGACAGGACAGAGACCCAGTACTTC,CAISPPDRTETQYF
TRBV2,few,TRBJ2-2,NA,TGTGCCAGCAGTGAATCTCCCCTCTCGAACACCGGGGAGCTGTTTTTT,CASSESPLSNTGELFF
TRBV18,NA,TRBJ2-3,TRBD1,TGTGCCAGCTCACCAGATACACAGGGGGCGATTACGCAGTATTTT,CASSPDTQGAITQYF
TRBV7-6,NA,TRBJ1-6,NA,TGTGCCAGCAGCTTACGCCAGGCTGCGAATTCACCCCTCCACTTT,CASSLRQAANSPLHF
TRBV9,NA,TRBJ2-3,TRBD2,TGTGCCAGCAGCGTAGAGAGCGGGGGGGCAGATACGCAGTATTTT,CASSVESGGADTQYF
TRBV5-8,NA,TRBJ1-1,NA,TGTGCCAGCAGCGGTGGAGGGCTGAACACTGAAGCTTTCTTT,CASSGGGLNTEAFF
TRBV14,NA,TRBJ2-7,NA,TGTGCCAGCAGCCCGTCCCTCTACGAGCAGTACTTC,CASSPSLYEQYF
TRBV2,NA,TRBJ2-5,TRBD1,TGTGCCAGCAGAAGACTACAAGACAGGGGGGAGACCCAGTACTTC,CASRRLQDRGETQYF
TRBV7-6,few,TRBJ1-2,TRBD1,TGTGCCAGCAGCTTACCACAGGGGGGCTACACCTTC,CASSLPQGGYTF
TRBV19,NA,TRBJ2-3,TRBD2,TGTGCCAGTAGTATGCGGGGCCTAGCGGGGGGGCCGGTAGATACGCAGTATTTT,CASSMRGLAGGPVDTQYF
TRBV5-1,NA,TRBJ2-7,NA,TGCGCCAGCAGCTTAACGGGGAATGACGAGCAGTACTTC,CASSLTGNDEQYF
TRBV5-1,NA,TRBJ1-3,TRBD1,TGCGCCAGCAGTTTATTGCCGGGACAGGGGGCCTCTGGAAACACCATATATTTT,CASSLLPGQGASGNTIYF
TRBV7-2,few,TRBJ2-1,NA,TGTGCCAGCCGTTTTAGCTATAAGCAGTTCTTC,CASRFSYKQFF
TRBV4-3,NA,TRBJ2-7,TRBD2,TGCGCCAGCAGCCAAGAGGTAAATGATGGGCGGGGGTCCTACGAGCAGTACTTC,CASSQEVNDGRGSYEQYF
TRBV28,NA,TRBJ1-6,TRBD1,TGTGCCAGCAGAAGGACAGGGGGTTCACCCCTCCACTTT,CASRRTGGSPLHF
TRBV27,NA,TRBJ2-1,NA,TGTGCCAGCAGTTCCCCATGGGCCAAGGGGTCGAGGCCGAGCTCCTACAATGAGCAGTTCTTC,CASSSPWAKGSRPSSYNEQFF
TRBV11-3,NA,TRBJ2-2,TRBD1,TGTGCCAGCGGGGGACAGCTATACACCGGGGAGCTGTTTTTT,CASGGQLYTGELFF
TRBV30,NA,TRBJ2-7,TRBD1,TGTGCCTGGAGCCCCCCCGGGACAGGAAAGTACGAGCAGTACTTC,CAWSPPGTGKYEQYF
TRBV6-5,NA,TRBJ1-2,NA,TGTGCCAGCAGTTACGGAGGCCGCGGGGGTGGCTATGGCTACACCTTC,CASSYGGRGGGYGYTF
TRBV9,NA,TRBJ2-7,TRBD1,TGTGCCAGCAGCATACAGGGGGCCCCCTACGAGCAGTACTTC,CASSIQGAPYEQYF
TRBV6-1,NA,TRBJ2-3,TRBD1,TGTGCCGGCCAGGGCGGGACAGGGTACACAGATACGCAGTATTTT,CAGQGGTGYTDTQYF
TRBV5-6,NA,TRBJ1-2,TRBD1,TGTGCCAGCAGCTGGGTGGACAGGGAGGGCTATGGCTACACCTTC,CASSWVDREGYGYTF
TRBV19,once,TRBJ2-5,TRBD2,TGTGCCAGTAGCGGGGGGGGACACCAAGAGACCCAGTACTTC,CASSGGGHQETQYF
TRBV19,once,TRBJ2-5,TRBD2,TGTGCCAGTCACCCCGGGACTAGCAGGCGAGAGACCCAGTACTTC,CASHPGTSRRETQYF
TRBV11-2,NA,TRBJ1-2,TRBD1,TGTGCCAGCAGCTTAGGGAACAGGGGCTATGGCTACACCTTC,CASSLGNRGYGYTF
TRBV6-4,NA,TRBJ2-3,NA,TGTGCCAGCAGTGACTCATTTTCTACAGATACGCAGTATTTT,CASSDSFSTDTQYF
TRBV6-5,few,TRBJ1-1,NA,TGTGCCAGCAGTTACTCCGCCGGCACAGGGCGGGGGGTAGCTTTCTTT,CASSYSAGTGRGVAFF
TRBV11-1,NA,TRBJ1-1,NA,TGTGCCAGCAGACGCCGGGAGTTCACTGAAGCTTTCTTT,CASRRREFTEAFF
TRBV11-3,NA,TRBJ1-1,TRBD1,TGTGCCAGCAGCTCCTCTAGGGGGGACAGCAACCCTTCTGAAGCTTTCTTT,CASSSSRGDSNPSEAFF
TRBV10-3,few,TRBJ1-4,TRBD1,TGTGCCATCAGGGGACAGGGGGATGAAAAACTGTTTTTT,CAIRGQGDEKLFF
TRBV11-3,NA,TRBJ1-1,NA,TGTGCCAGCAGCTTGACAGGCACTGAAGCTTTCTTT,CASSLTGTEAFF
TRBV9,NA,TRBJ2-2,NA,TGTGCCAGCAGACCCCCCGGGGAGAACACCGGGGAGCTGTTTTTT,CASRPPGENTGELFF
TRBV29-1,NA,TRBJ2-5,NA,TGCAGCACCAGACAGATTAAACAAGAGACCCAGTACTTC,CSTRQIKQETQYF
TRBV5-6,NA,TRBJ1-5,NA,TGTGCCAGCAGCTTGTCGGGTCAGCCCCAGCATTTT,CASSLSGQPQHF
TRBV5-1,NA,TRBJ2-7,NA,TGCGCCAGCAGCCCGAGATGGGGTGCGGGCGCCCCTTCCTACGAGCAGTACTTC,CASSPRWGAGAPSYEQYF
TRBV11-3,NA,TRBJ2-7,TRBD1,TGTGCCAGCAGCTTAGATCGGGACAGGGAGCAGTACTTC,CASSLDRDREQYF
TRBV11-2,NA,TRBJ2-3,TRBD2,TGTGCCAGCCAGCGGGGACGCACTTCGGATACGCAGTATTTT,CASQRGRTSDTQYF
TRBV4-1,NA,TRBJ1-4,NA,TGCGCCAGCAGCCAAGATGGACTGATTAATGAAAAACTGTTTTTT,CASSQDGLINEKLFF
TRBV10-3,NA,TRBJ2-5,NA,TGTGCCACCGGGGATAACCAAGAGACCCAGTACTTC,CATGDNQETQYF
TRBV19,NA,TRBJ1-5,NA,TGTGCCAGTAGTACCCAGGGGCAGGTGGGTAATCAGCCCCAGCATTTT,CASSTQGQVGNQPQHF
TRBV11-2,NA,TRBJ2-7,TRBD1,TGTGCCAGCAGACGTGGGGGGACAGGAAAAAACGAGCAGTACTTC,CASRRGGTGKNEQYF
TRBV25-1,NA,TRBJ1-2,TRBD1,TGTGCCAGCAGGGGACAGGGGAATGGCTACACCTTC,CASRGQGNGYTF
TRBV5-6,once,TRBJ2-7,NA,TGTGCCAGCAGCTTGGATAGGGGCGTTACCTACGAGCAGTACTTC,CASSLDRGVTYEQYF
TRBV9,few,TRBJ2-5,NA,TGTGCCAGCAGCGTAGGGGCCGTCCAAGAGACCCAGTACTTC,CASSVGAVQETQYF
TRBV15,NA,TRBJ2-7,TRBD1,TGTGCCACCAGCAGAGACGTGGGACAGGTCTACGAGCAGTACTTC,CATSRDVGQVYEQYF
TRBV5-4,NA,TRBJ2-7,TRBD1,TGTGCCAGCAGCTCCGCCCCGACAGGGGTGCGGAAGGAGCAGTACTTC,CASSSAPTGVRKEQYF
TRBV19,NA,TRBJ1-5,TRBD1,TGTGCCAGTCGGGACAGGGGTCAGCCCCAGCATTTT,CASRDRGQPQHF
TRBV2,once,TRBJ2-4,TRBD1,TGTGCCAGCAGGACCCGGGACAGGGGGACCAAAAACATTCAGTACTTC,CASRTRDRGTKNIQYF
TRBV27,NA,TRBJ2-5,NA,TGTGCCAGCAGTTTATCAGTAGGGGTCGGGGAGACCCAGTACTTC,CASSLSVGVGETQYF
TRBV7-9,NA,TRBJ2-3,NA,TGTGCCAGCAGCCCCTTCGGTACAGATACGCAGTATTTT,CASSPFGTDTQYF
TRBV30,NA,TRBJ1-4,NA,TGTGCCTGGAGTCTAAACGCGGGCCGCGAAAAACTGTTTTTT,CAWSLNAGREKLFF
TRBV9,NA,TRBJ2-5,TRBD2,TGTGCCAGCAGCGTAGCTTCCAAGCTAGCGGGGGAGGAGACCCAGTACTTC,CASSVASKLAGEETQYF
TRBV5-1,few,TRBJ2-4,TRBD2,TGCGCCAGCAGCTTTATTAGCGGGGGGGTGGACATTCAGTACTTC,CASSFISGGVDIQYF
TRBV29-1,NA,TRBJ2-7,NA,TGCAGCGTTGGAGTAGGGGCTGCCTACGAGCAGTACTTC,CSVGVGAAYEQYF
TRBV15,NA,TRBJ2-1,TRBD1,TGTGCCACCACCCGAGGACAGGGGCACAATGAGCAGTTCTTC,CATTRGQGHNEQFF
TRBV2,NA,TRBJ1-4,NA,TGTGCCAGCAGTGGTAACAGGGTTAATGAAAAACTGTTTTTT,CASSGNRVNEKLFF
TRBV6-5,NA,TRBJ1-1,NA,TGTGCCAGCAGTTACTCCAGACAGCAGGAAGCTTTCTTT,CASSYSRQQEAFF
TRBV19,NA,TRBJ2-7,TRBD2,TGTGCCAGTAGTATAGTCCGGGGGGGCCTGGGCGAGCAGTACTTC,CASSIVRGGLGEQYF
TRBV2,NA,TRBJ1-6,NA,TGTGCCAGCAGTGAAAGATCCGGGAATTCACCCCTCCACTTT,CASSERSGNSPLHF